This T cell receptor (beta chain) was identified during a study of Ad26.COV2.S vaccination and SARS-CoV-2 variants. Looking at the study overall: The vaccine Ad26.COV2.S was put into the muscle once, or twice with 56 days between.

Notes on the study in general: People who got the vaccine or the placebo had similar non-spike TCR breadth.

Profiled with immunoSEQ multiplex PCR; TCRdb holds only in-frame clones, not every one. The sample has around 500,000 clones; around 89% are singletons. Treatment of the sample: about 20 received Ad26.COV2.S at low or high dose, single or two shots; roughly 5 received placebo; per-sample allocation not given. Sampling took place 63 days after the first vaccine or placebo injection. Built on an Ad26 vector, the vaccine expressed Wuhan-strain SARS-CoV-2 spike. A remark on this clone: Its antigen is as yet unknown.

The clonotype comes from a person aged 18-65 years who received the Ad26.COV2.S COVID-19 vaccine or a placebo. Specimen: peripheral blood, collected in a trial of Ad26.COV2.S vaccine versus placebo.

As DNA, the CDR3 is TGTGCCAGCAGCTTCACTAGCGACTATATGAACACCGGGGAGCTGTTTTTT. It encodes CASSFTSDYMNTGELFF. J is TRBJ2-2 and V is TRBV7-9; TRBD2 aligns across 7 bases. V gave up 3 bases and J gave up 1 base; unmatched junction bases: 8. Looked up from germline, CDR1 is SEHNR and CDR2 is FQNEAQ (reference sequence). The CDR3 spans 17 residues.